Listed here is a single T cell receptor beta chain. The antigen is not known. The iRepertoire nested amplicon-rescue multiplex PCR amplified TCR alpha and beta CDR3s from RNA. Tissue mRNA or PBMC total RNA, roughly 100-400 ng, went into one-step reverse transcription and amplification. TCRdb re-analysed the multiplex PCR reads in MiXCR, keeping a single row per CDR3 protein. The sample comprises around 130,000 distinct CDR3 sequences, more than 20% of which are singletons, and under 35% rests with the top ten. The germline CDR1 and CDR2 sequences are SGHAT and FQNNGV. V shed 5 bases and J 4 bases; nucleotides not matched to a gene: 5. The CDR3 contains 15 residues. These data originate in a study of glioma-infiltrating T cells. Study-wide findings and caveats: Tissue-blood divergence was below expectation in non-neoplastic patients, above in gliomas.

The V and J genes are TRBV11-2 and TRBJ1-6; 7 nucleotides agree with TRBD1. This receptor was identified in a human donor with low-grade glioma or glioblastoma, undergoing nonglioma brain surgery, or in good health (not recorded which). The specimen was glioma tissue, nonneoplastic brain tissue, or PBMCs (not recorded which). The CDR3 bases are TGTGCCAGCAGCGGGGGACAGACTTATAATTCACCCCTCCACTTT. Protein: CASSGGQTYNSPLHF.